This T cell receptor beta chain was documented in a study of identical twins. TCRdb re-called the 5' RACE reads with MiXCR, one entry per CDR3 protein. Of 570,000 or so distinct CDR3 sequences in the sample, roughly 9.5% were seen once. The CDR3 length is 16 residues. The germline V gene encodes CDR1 MGHRA and CDR2 YSYEKL. With V trimmed by 3 bases and J by 0 bases, 3 bases remained unmatched. Study-wide findings and caveats: Interpretation of the results relied on cross-sectional statistical analysis and not on following the same donors.

This clonotype came up a few times. Its antigen is undetermined. Another study also made use of these data, one on yellow fever vaccine responses in identical twins.

The sample taken for sequencing was PBMCs. This clonotype was obtained from a woman aged 18-30 years in good health. V gene TRBV4-1 combines with J gene TRBJ2-7; 12 bases line up with TRBD2. CDR3 in amino acids: CASSQRLAGDSYEQYF. The CDR3 DNA reads as TGCGCCAGCAGCCAGAGACTAGCGGGGGACTCCTACGAGCAGTACTTC.